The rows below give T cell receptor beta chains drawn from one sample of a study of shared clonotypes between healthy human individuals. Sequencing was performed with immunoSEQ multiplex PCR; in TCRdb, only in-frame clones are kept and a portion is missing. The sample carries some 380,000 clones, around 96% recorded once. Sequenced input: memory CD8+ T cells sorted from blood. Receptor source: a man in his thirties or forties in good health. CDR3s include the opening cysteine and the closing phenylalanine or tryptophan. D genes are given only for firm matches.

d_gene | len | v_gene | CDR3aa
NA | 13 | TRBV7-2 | CASSLGWRLEQYF
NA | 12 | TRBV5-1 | CASSLGGDTQYF
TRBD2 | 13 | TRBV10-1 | CASSEGGEETQYF
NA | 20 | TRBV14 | CASSQDLPGSPGLSGNTIYF
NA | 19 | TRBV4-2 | CASSLGVRVLSSGANVLTF
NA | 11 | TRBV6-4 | CASSFPYEQYF
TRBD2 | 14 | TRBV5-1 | CASSRSGITDTQYF
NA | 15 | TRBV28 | CASSLGLANTGELFF
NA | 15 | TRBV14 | CASSQDLGQSEKLFF
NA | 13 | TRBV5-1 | CASSFRGDEKLFF
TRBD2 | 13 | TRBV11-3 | CASSERDFDEQFF
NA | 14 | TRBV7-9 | CASSLHPPQGEQFF
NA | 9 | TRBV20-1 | CSVSQPQHF
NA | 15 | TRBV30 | CAWKRGGTNTGELFF
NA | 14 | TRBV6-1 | CASNRVRMNTEAFF
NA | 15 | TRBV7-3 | CASSLAGRYTDTQYF
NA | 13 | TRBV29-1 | CSAAWDGNTEAFF
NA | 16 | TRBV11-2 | CASSLDLASSSYEQYF
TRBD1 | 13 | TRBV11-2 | CASSSDRAYGYTF
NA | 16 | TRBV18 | CASSPDRRYSYNEQFF
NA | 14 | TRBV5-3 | CARSPEAAPDTQYF
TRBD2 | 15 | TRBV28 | CASSTIAGSRHTQYF
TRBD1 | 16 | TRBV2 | CASSPTGGVLLDTQYF
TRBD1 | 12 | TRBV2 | CATSGTGHEQYF
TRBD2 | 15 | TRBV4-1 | CASSPIAGGPYEQFF
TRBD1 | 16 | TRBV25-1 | CASRSTSGTGTYGYTF
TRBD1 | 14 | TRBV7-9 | CASSFGTGYNEQFF
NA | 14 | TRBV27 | CASSSHRAQETQYF
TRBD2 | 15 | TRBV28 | CASSFSSGSTDTQYF
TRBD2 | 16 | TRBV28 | CASSLPGLAYRGTQYF
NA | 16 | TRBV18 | CASSPSPGEYGNEQFF
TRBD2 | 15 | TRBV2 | CASRATSSPTYEQYF
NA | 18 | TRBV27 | CASSLTGTPLSGLETQYF
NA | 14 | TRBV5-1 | CASSIRLGAYEQYF
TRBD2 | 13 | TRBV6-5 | CASRRLAGVEQFF
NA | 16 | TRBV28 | CASSPRRSLNTGELFF
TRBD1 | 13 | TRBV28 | CASIRTGAYEQYF
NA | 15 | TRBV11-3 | CASSLGGRWDHEQYF
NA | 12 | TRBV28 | CASSFDGWAQHF
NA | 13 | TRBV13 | CASSFGDNYGYTF
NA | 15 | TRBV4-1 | CASSQVSQGAYEQYF
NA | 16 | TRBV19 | CASTRDTTFSGNTIYF